The entry that follows covers one TCR beta chain sequence. Its antigen remains unknown. With V trimmed by 6 bases and J by 8 bases, 9 bases remained unmatched. The CDR3 sequence is 13 residues long. Germline V gene data show CDR1 as MRHNA and CDR2 as SNTAGT. This sample is part of a study of T cell responses to AZD1222 COVID-19 vaccine. General observations from the study: Baseline seropositives among AZD1222 recipients totaled only five to seven.

The repertoire was sequenced with immunoSEQ multiplex PCR; TCRdb's copy has only in-frame clones and lacks some. Among roughly 120,000 clones listed, about 91% were seen once. The sample was peripheral blood, taken on day 0 of AZD1222 vaccination. The receptor was derived from an adult in good health. This chain connects TRBV6-4 to TRBJ1-2, with TRBD1 matching over 7 bases. CDR3 coding DNA: TGTGCCAGCAGGACAGGGTTTGGTTACGGCTACACCTTC. Translated, it gives CASRTGFGYGYTF.